These T cell receptor beta chains were read from a single sample in a study of T cell responses to AZD1222 COVID-19 vaccine. Assay used: immunoSEQ multiplex PCR; TCRdb lists only in-frame clones, some missing. The profile shows some 110,000 clones, 88% of them singletons. The material was peripheral blood, obtained on day 0 of AZD1222 vaccination. The receptors were gathered from an adult in good health. Both conserved end residues are part of each CDR3. Each record gives: J gene, D gene, clone size, V gene, CDR3 length, CDR3 DNA, CDR3 protein. The D gene is left open where the match is weak. A clone size is listed for some rows: how often the clone was seen (once, few, many), or a class if it is expanded.

TRBJ1-2	-	-	TRBV5-1	13	TGCGCCAGCAGCTTGACGGCGAACTATGGCTACACCTTC	CASSLTANYGYTF
TRBJ1-4	TRBD1	-	TRBV25-1	14	TGTGCCAGTATCCCCGGGACAGGGAATGAAAAACTGTTTTTT	CASIPGTGNEKLFF
TRBJ2-1	TRBD2	-	TRBV6-6	15	TGTGCCAGCAGTAAAATAGCGGGGGGGCACAATGAGCAGTTCTTC	CASSKIAGGHNEQFF
TRBJ2-5	-	-	TRBV2	13	TGTGCCATAGCCCTGGGGGCCCCAGAGACCCAGTACTTC	CAIALGAPETQYF
TRBJ1-1	-	few	TRBV7-9	14	TGTGCCAGCAGCTTATACTCGGGAGCGGGGGAAGCTTTCTTT	CASSLYSGAGEAFF
TRBJ1-5	-	-	TRBV7-9	12	TGTGCCAGCAGCTTGGACAATCAGCCCCAGCATTTT	CASSLDNQPQHF
TRBJ2-1	TRBD1	-	TRBV4-2	14	TGTGCCAGCAGCCGATTGGGACAGGGAGAAGAGCAGTTCTTC	CASSRLGQGEEQFF
TRBJ2-7	TRBD1	-	TRBV28	15	TGTGCCAGCAGTTCGCCGGGGACAGTCTCCTACGAGCAGTACTTC	CASSSPGTVSYEQYF
TRBJ1-2	-	once	TRBV7-9	12	TGTGCCAGCAGCTTAGACCTAGGAGGCTACACCTTC	CASSLDLGGYTF
TRBJ2-2	TRBD2	-	TRBV6-5	15	TGTGCCAGCAGACCGGGACTAAGATCCACCGGGGAGCTGTTTTTT	CASRPGLRSTGELFF
TRBJ2-2	-	once	TRBV2	14	TGTGCCAGCAGCGGGGGACATTACACCGGGGAGCTGTTTTTT	CASSGGHYTGELFF
TRBJ2-7	-	-	TRBV7-8	16	TGTGCCAGCAGCGCACTGGGACCGGGTCTTCTTTACGAGCAGTACTTC	CASSALGPGLLYEQYF
TRBJ2-7	-	-	TRBV6-5	13	TGTGCCAGCAGCCTGGTGGGGGCCTACGAGCAGTACTTC	CASSLVGAYEQYF
TRBJ2-7	-	once	TRBV4-1	13	TGCGCCAGCAGCCTTGACATGAAATGGGAGCAGTACTTC	CASSLDMKWEQYF